What follows are 28 T cell receptor beta chains derived from one specimen sequenced in a study of post-analysis software for immune sequencing data. Their antigens remain unidentified. Findings and limits, study-wide: Included in a set of 5 or 6 TRBV segments more frequent in patients than controls were TRBV5-6, TRBV5-1 and TRBV20-1.

Unique molecular identifiers had been added to the TCR beta cDNA libraries. TCRdb re-derived calls from the PCR reads in MiXCR, one entry per CDR3 protein. This table has around 700,000 distinct CDR3 sequences, approximately 60% appearing once. Sequencing used blood. The receptors stem from a girl aged 2 to 9 with multiple sclerosis.

The chain is built from TRBV9 and TRBJ2-1; the D gene is possibly TRBD2 (5 bases). The V end lost 4 bases, the J end lost 5 bases, and 13 bases lay between the germline ends. The CDR3 loop spans 14 amino acids. Germline V lookup: CDR1 SGDLS, CDR2 YYNGEE. This CDR3 reads CASSPGEADNEQFF. CDR3 nucleotides: TGTGCCAGCAGCCCTGGCGAAGCGGACAATGAGCAGTTCTTC. The whole variable domain, filled in from reference TRBV9 and TRBJ2-1, reads DSGVTQTPKHLITATGQRVTLRCSPRSGDLSVYWYQQSLDQGLQFLIQYYNGEERAKGNILERFSAQQFPDLHSELNLSSLELGDSALYFCASSPGEADNEQFFGPGTRLTVL.

This clonotype has a handful of counts. CDR3 nucleotide sequence: TGCGCCAGCAGCCCTCTCGACATGGGGTTCTCCTACAATGAGCAGTTCTTC. Translation: CASSPLDMGFSYNEQFF. This chain connects TRBV4-1 to TRBJ2-1; D remains unclear. V lost 4 bases and J 0 bases, leaving 16 bases between the germline ends. Per germline, CDR1 MGHRA and CDR2 YSYEKL. The CDR3 contains 17 residues.

This chain connects TRBV20-1 to TRBJ2-5, with TRBD2 as a possible D gene (7 bases). Trimming pared 6 bases from V and 4 bases from J, leaving 15 bases between. CDR3 length equals 13 residues. CDR1 DFQATT and CDR2 SNEGSKA come from the germline V gene (reference sequence). CDR3 sequence: CSAPRGALETQYF. In nucleotides, the CDR3 is TGCAGTGCCCCCCGGGGGGCTCTAGAGACCCAGTACTTC.

The chain has TRBV7-8 and TRBJ2-5, with D possibly called TRBD1 or TRBD2 (7 bases each). With 8 bases removed from V and 5 bases from J, the gap between germline ends came to 12 bases. The germline gives CDR1 SGHVS, CDR2 FQNEAQ. The length of the CDR3 is 12 residues. The CDR3 DNA follows: TGTGCCAGCGGGAGGGGGCTTGAGACCCAGTACTTC. This encodes CASGRGLETQYF. Complete variable domain (other parts from reference TRBV7-8 and TRBJ2-5): GAGVSQSPRYKVAKRGQDVALRCDPISGHVSLFWYQQALGQGPEFLTYFQNEAQLDKSGLPSDRFFAERPEGSVSTLKIQRTQQEDSAVYLCASGRGLETQYFGPGTRLLVL.

This rearrangement joins TRBV7-2 to TRBJ2-4, with D unresolved. The J call may not be correct, given that the DNA end is closer to TRBJ2-7. Germline CDR1 reads SGHTA; CDR2 reads FQGNSA. The CDR3 spans 13 residues. The CDR3 protein is CASSLEVFAEQYF. CDR3 nucleotide sequence: TGTGCCAGCAGCTTAGAAGTCTTCGCCGAGCAGTACTTC.

This clonotype was seen more than once but under ten times. The J gene is TRBJ1-2, the V gene TRBV7-2; the D is unclear. V was shortened by 1 base and J by 0 bases, with 6 bases between the two germline ends. The CDR3 loop spans 14 amino acids. Germline CDR1 is SGHTA and CDR2 is FQGNSA. CDR3 residues: CASSLGRANYGYTF. As DNA, the CDR3 is TGTGCCAGCAGCTTAGGGAGGGCTAACTATGGCTACACCTTC.

The V gene is TRBV5-1, the J gene TRBJ2-1; 9 bases are a match to TRBD2. V lost 4 bases and J lost 4; bases outside the gene matches: 6. The germline gives CDR1 SGHRS, CDR2 YFSETQ. This CDR3 is 15 amino acids long. CDR3 DNA sequence: TGCGCCAGCAGCCCGACTAGCGGCATTTACAATGAGCAGTTCTTC. Protein product: CASSPTSGIYNEQFF.

This clonotype has a single count. The gene calls are TRBV29-1 and TRBJ1-1; D gene ambiguous. CDR1 is SQVTM and CDR2 is ANQGSEA in the germline V gene. The CDR3 has 13 amino acids. V lost 4 bases and J 0 bases, leaving 9 bases between the germline ends. This CDR3 is CSVGVTMNTEAFF. The CDR3 coding sequence is TGCAGCGTTGGGGTTACTATGAACACTGAAGCTTTCTTT.

The V call is TRBV6-5, the J call TRBJ2-5; D perhaps matches TRBD2 (5 bases). CDR1 is MNHEY and CDR2 is SVGAGI in the germline V gene. The CDR3 covers 11 residues. Trimming stripped 6 bases from V and 7 bases from J, with 9 bases between. CDR3 region: CASRAGLTQYF. CDR3 nucleotides: TGTGCCAGCAGAGCCGGACTGACCCAGTACTTC.

This clonotype appeared a few times. The chain links TRBV4-1 to TRBJ2-2; weak D call: TRBD1 (6 bases). With 0 bases removed from V and 1 base from J, the gap between germline ends came to 12 bases. This CDR3 contains 17 residues. Germline V gene sequence: CDR1 MGHRA, CDR2 YSYEKL. The CDR3 DNA reads as TGCGCCAGCAGCCAAGAACCCCAGACAGGGAACACCGGGGAGCTGTTTTTT. It translates to CASSQEPQTGNTGELFF.

This rearrangement joins TRBV7-8 to TRBJ2-3, with 9 bases aligning to TRBD2. The V gene end was trimmed by 1 base and the J gene end by 5 bases; junction bases not matched to a gene: 7. The CDR3 covers 16 residues. Germline CDR1 SGHVS, CDR2 FQNEAQ. In DNA form, the CDR3 reads TGTGCCAGCAGCTTAGGGCGGGGGGGCCGGGTAGATACGCAGTATTTT. This gives the protein CASSLGRGGRVDTQYF.

This clonotype was found a few times. This chain connects TRBV7-2 to TRBJ2-3; 8 bases line up with TRBD1. V lost 5 bases to trimming and J lost 3 bases; unmatched junction nucleotides: 7. The CDR3 covers 15 residues. Per germline, CDR1 SGHTA and CDR2 FQGNSA. The CDR3 coding sequence is TGTGCCAGCAGCCACGGACAGGGAGTGACAGATACGCAGTATTTT. This translates into CASSHGQGVTDTQYF.

This rearrangement joins TRBV11-2 to TRBJ2-2, with a tentative D call TRBD1 (5 bases). V was cut by 4 bases and J by 4 bases, with 13 bases left in between. CDR1 is SGHAT, CDR2 FQNNGV, per germline. The CDR3 loop spans 15 amino acids. CDR3 sequence (DNA): TGTGCCAGCAGCTCCTTAGACAGCAGCACCGGGGAGCTGTTTTTT. It specifies CASSSLDSSTGELFF.

J is TRBJ2-1 and V is TRBV20-1; TRBD1 matches 7 bases. J was trimmed by 0 bases and V by 3 bases; bases with no gene match: 8. Germline CDR1 DFQATT, CDR2 SNEGSKA (reference sequence). This CDR3 is built from 16 residues. For the CDR3, the DNA is TGCAGTGCTAGGGGGACAGCGAAGAGCTCCTACAATGAGCAGTTCTTC. The encoded protein is CSARGTAKSSYNEQFF.

A remark on this clonotype: A junction boundary mismatches the germline segment, possibly from a read error. The chain employs TRBV7-6 and TRBJ1-2; TRBD1 aligns across 12 bases. CDR1 is SGHVS and CDR2 is FNYEAQ in the germline V gene. The CDR3 loop spans 13 amino acids. The CDR3 DNA reads TGTGCCGGCAGCTGGGACAGGGGGCATGGCTACACCTTC. Its translation: CAGSWDRGHGYTF.

The CDR3 region is CASTLSIGSGGESEQFF. The CDR3 bases are TGTGCCAGCACTCTAAGTATAGGTAGCGGGGGGGAGAGTGAGCAGTTCTTC. The rearrangement links TRBV7-2 to TRBJ2-1; 11 positions match TRBD2. Per germline, CDR1 SGHTA and CDR2 FQGNSA. The CDR3 sequence is 17 residues long. The V segment lost 7 bases and the J segment 9 bases; nucleotides outside the gene matches: 17.

The V and J genes are TRBV20-1 and TRBJ1-2; tentatively, D is TRBD1 (5 bases). Trimming left V 0 bases short and J 4 bases short, with 15 bases between. This CDR3 has 15 residues. CDR1 and CDR2 from the germline V gene are DFQATT and SNEGSKA (reference sequence). The CDR3 DNA reads TGCAGTGCTAGAGATGGGGAAGGGGCGCGCTATGGCTACACCTTC. Translated: CSARDGEGARYGYTF.

The J gene is TRBJ2-7, the V gene TRBV7-8, with 7 bases that match TRBD1. The DNA end is more similar to TRBJ2-5, so the J call may be wrong. CDR3 length: 12 amino acids. Germline V gene sequence: CDR1 SGHVS, CDR2 FQNEAQ. The CDR3 bases are TGTGCCAGCCTGGACAGGCGTGAGACCCAGTACTTC. It codes for CASLDRRETQYF.

The V and J genes are TRBV12-3 or TRBV12-4 and TRBJ2-5; weak D call: TRBD1 (5 bases). This CDR3 comprises 13 residues. Trimming stripped 4 bases from V and 2 bases from J, with 8 bases between. CDR3 residues: CASSWAGQETQYF. As DNA, the CDR3 is TGTGCCAGCAGTTGGGCAGGGCAAGAGACCCAGTACTTC.

This rearrangement joins TRBV6-1 to TRBJ2-5, with D uncertain. The CDR3 length is 14 residues. CDR1 and CDR2 (germline): MNHNS, SASEGT. V lost 4 bases and J lost 2, with 11 bases in between. This CDR3 is CASSVHTPQETQYF. As DNA, the CDR3 is TGTGCCAGCAGTGTTCATACTCCTCAAGAGACCCAGTACTTC.

V and J are TRBV10-3 and TRBJ2-3; D is perhaps TRBD2 (7 bases). Trimming pared 0 bases from V and 1 base from J, leaving 8 bases between. Germline V gene data show CDR1 as ENHRY and CDR2 as SYGVKD. CDR3 length: 15 amino acids. The CDR3 reads CAISESRGRTDTQYF. The CDR3 coding sequence is TGTGCCATCAGTGAGTCGCGGGGGCGCACAGATACGCAGTATTTT.

As concerns this clonotype: An end of the junction differs from the germline gene, which may be a read error. The chain links TRBV5-4 to TRBJ2-3, with D uncertain. Germline V gives CDR1 SGHNT, CDR2 YYREEE (reference sequence). CDR3 length: 14 amino acids. The CDR3 spells CAGSSTVSTDTQYF. For the CDR3, the DNA is TGTGCCGGCAGCTCTACAGTTAGCACAGATACGCAGTATTTT.

This clonotype was seen a few times. The V gene is TRBV6-6, the J gene TRBJ2-3, with 12 bases lining up with TRBD2. This CDR3 has 16 residues. Germline trimming cut 7 bases from V and 1 base from J; bases unmatched to any gene: 6. Per germline, CDR1 MNHNY and CDR2 SVGAGI (reference sequence). The CDR3 is CASTLGLAGRTDTQYF. The CDR3 DNA reads TGTGCCAGCACCCTCGGACTAGCGGGGCGCACAGATACGCAGTATTTT.

This sequence joins TRBV1 and TRBJ2-1. TRBV1 is labeled a pseudogene. The CDR3 is 9 residues long. The CDR3 DNA reads TGCACCAGCCTGGCTATACAGTTCTTC. Amino acids: CTSLAIQFF.

This rearrangement joins TRBV24-1 to TRBJ2-1; 11 bases agree with TRBD2. The CDR3 runs to 16 residues. With V trimmed by 0 bases and J by 9 bases, 6 bases remained unmatched. CDR1 is KGHDR and CDR2 is SFDVKD in the germline V gene. The DNA of the CDR3 is TGTGCCACCAGTGATTTGCCCTTAGCGGGGGGGCGTGAGCAGTTCTTC. It codes for CATSDLPLAGGREQFF.

The gene calls are TRBV4-1 and TRBJ2-7; D may be TRBD2 (6 bases). The length of the CDR3 is 15 residues. Germline V gives CDR1 MGHRA, CDR2 YSYEKL. The V gene lost 7 bases and the J gene lost 4 bases, with 20 bases spanning the gap. The CDR3 DNA sequence: TGCGCCAGCAATATGGGACTCGGGCTCCGGTACGAGCAGTACTTC. This codes for CASNMGLGLRYEQYF.

The rearrangement links TRBV27 to TRBJ2-3; D unresolved. The CDR3 is 12 residues long. Germline CDR1 is MNHEY and CDR2 is SMNVEV (reference sequence). V was clipped by 8 bases and J by 5 bases, with 11 bases between them. DNA for the CDR3: TGTGCCAGCGGCCGACGGAGAGATACGCAGTATTTT. Its translation: CASGRRRDTQYF.

Only a few counts were recorded for this clonotype. The V and J genes are TRBV11-3 and TRBJ2-2; TRBD1 matches at 10 bases. This CDR3 comprises 15 residues. Germline CDR1 SGHNT, CDR2 YENEEA. V lost 3 bases and J lost 6; bases outside the gene matches: 4. CDR3 sequence (DNA): TGTGCCAGCAGCTTGGGACAGGGGACCGCCGGGGAGCTGTTTTTT. This sequence encodes CASSLGQGTAGELFF.